Below, 9 T cell receptor beta chains from the same sample are listed, as sequenced in a study of T cell clonality in common variable immunodeficiency. Here immunoSEQ multiplex PCR was the method, and the copy in TCRdb shows in-frame clones only, minus some. The counts give approximately 35,000 clones, none of them seen only once; around 6.9% is held by the top ten. The study, taken as a whole, reports: Common variable immunodeficiency TCR beta sequences reportedly had fewer deletions and N-nucleotide insertions.

Their specific antigens are unknown. Sequenced material: peripheral blood mononuclear cells. All receptors derive from a human donor with common variable immunodeficiency.

This clone was detected ten times or more. The read comes to an end 3 residues before the CDR3 does, leaving the germline J gene to fill in the end. The chain uses TRBV7-8 and TRBJ1-2; a weak D match, TRBD1 (5 bases). Germline V gives CDR1 SGHVS, CDR2 FQNEAQ. Trimming cost V 5 bases and J 1 base, with 8 bases left between them. This CDR3 region has 13 residues. The CDR3 is CASSPDSNYGYTF. Incomplete CDR3 DNA: TGTGCCAGCAGCCCCGACAGTAACTATGGC.

This clone was seen only a few times. The read is 3 residues too short to cover the CDR3 end, so that end is filled in from the germline J gene. The chain uses TRBV5-1 and TRBJ2-7; D is unresolved. Looked up from germline, CDR1 is SGHRS and CDR2 is YFSETQ. CDR3 length equals 15 residues. V was clipped by 0 bases and J by 0 bases, with 10 bases between them. The CDR3 here is CASSLVGRSSYEQYF. The covered CDR3 bases are TGCGCCAGCAGCTTGGTAGGCAGGAGCTCCTACGAG.

In its sample, this clone was seen a few times. The sequenced fragment ends 3 residues before the CDR3 boundary, so the rest is inferred from the germline J gene. The chain links TRBV7-9 to TRBJ1-5; D possibly corresponds to TRBD1 (5 bases). In germline, CDR1 is SEHNR, CDR2 FQNEAQ (reference sequence). Trimming left V 5 bases short and J 5 bases short, with 16 bases between. The CDR3 totals 15 residues. The part of the CDR3 DNA that was read is TGTGCCAGCAGCCAAGAGGGGCAGGTCCATCAGCCC. Translation: CASSQEGQVHQP. The CDR3, in full, reads CASSQEGQVHQPQHF.

Many counts were recorded for this clone. The read is 3 residues too short to cover the CDR3 end, so that end is filled in from the germline J gene. The V gene is TRBV19, the J gene TRBJ1-5; D not certain. CDR1 and CDR2 (germline): LNHDA, SQIVND (reference sequence). Trimming removed 10 bases at V and 3 bases at J, with 16 bases between. The CDR3 contains 14 residues. The chain's CDR3 is CATTITVSNQPQHF. The CDR3 bases that were read are TGTGCCACTACAATTACAGTTTCCAATCAGCCC. Full variable domain (remainder filled in from reference TRBV19 and TRBJ1-5): DGGITQSPKYLFRKEGQNVTLSCEQNLNHDAMYWYRQDPGQGLRLIYYSQIVNDFQKGDIAEGYSVSREKKESFPLTVTSAQKNPTAFYLCATTITVSNQPQHFGDGTRLSIL.

This clone was seen ten or more times. The read falls 3 residues short of the CDR3 end, and the missing part is taken from the germline J gene. The chain joins TRBV18 to TRBJ1-1; D might be TRBD1 (5 bases). Germline-derived CDR1 and CDR2 are KGHSH and LQKENI. This CDR3 comprises 15 residues. V shed 6 bases and J shed 0 bases, with 14 bases lying between them. The CDR3 here is CASSPRTGVNTEAFF. CDR3 DNA, as far as it was read: TGTGCCAGCTCGCCGCGTACAGGAGTGAACACTGAA.

This clone occurred a few times. The read gets to within 3 residues of the CDR3 end, and the germline J gene fills in the rest. The rearrangement uses TRBV29-1 and TRBJ2-7, with D possibly matching TRBD1 (5 bases). This CDR3 comprises 15 residues. CDR1 is SQVTM, CDR2 ANQGSEA, per germline. V was pared by 6 bases and J by 2 bases, with 20 bases between. CDR3 region: CSVARGTGGTYEQYF. CDR3 DNA, as far as it was read: TGCAGCGTCGCAAGGGGTACAGGTGGTACCTACGAG.

Notes on this clone: Sequencing ends 3 residues short of the CDR3 end; the germline J gene provides the rest. The chain joins TRBV5-6 to TRBJ1-1; 8 bases agree with TRBD1. The CDR3 sequence is 15 residues long. Trimming took 4 bases from V and 5 from J; bases not matched to a gene: 10. Germline CDR1 is SGHDT and CDR2 is YYEEEE. The covered CDR3 bases are TGTGCCAGCAGCCGGGGTGGCAGGGGGCATACTGAA. This codes for CASSRGGRGHTE. The whole CDR3 is CASSRGGRGHTEAFF.

This clone showed up just a few times. With the read ending 3 residues before the CDR3 end, the germline J gene is used to fill in that end. The rearrangement links TRBV7-8 to TRBJ1-5; D ambiguous. V lost 3 bases and J lost 3, with 3 bases in between. The CDR3 has 12 amino acids. Germline V gives CDR1 SGHVS, CDR2 FQNEAQ. The sequenced CDR3 bases are TGTGCCAGCAGCTTTAACAATCAGCCC. As protein: CASSFNNQP. The complete CDR3 sequence is CASSFNNQPQHF.

This clone was detected a few times. The read ends 3 residues early relative to the CDR3; the germline J gene fills the gap. The chain employs TRBV7-2 and TRBJ2-4; a weak D match, TRBD1 (6 bases). V lost 2 bases and J lost 1, with 9 bases in between. In germline, CDR1 is SGHTA, CDR2 FQGNSA. The CDR3 extends over 15 amino acids. The part of the CDR3 DNA that was read is TGTGCCAGCAGCTTAAATACAGGGGCCAAAAACATT. Protein: CASSLNTGAKNI. The CDR3 in its entirety is CASSLNTGAKNIQYF.